The rows below give T cell receptor beta chains drawn from one sample of a study of cytomegalovirus exposure and HLA in healthy donors. The data were produced by immunoSEQ multiplex PCR, yet TCRdb's version contains in-frame clones alone and is incomplete. The sample has about 98,000 clones, about two thirds seen once. What was sequenced was PBMCs. The source of these receptors is a man aged 45-65 years in good health and CMV-seronegative. Both conserved end residues are part of each CDR3. The D gene is left open where the match is weak. The size field is filled for only some rows; it gives once, few, many or a size class.

v_gene: TRBV6-4; d_gene: TRBD2; j_gene: TRBJ2-3; abundance: NA; CDR3nt: TGTGCCAGCAGTGAGGGACTAGCGGACACAGATACGCAGTATTTT; CDR3aa: CASSEGLADTDTQYF
v_gene: TRBV29-1; d_gene: NA; j_gene: TRBJ1-2; abundance: NA; CDR3nt: TGCAGCGTCGCAACAGGGTCCTATGGCTACACCTTC; CDR3aa: CSVATGSYGYTF
v_gene: TRBV5-1; d_gene: TRBD2; j_gene: TRBJ2-5; abundance: NA; CDR3nt: TGCGCCAGCAGCTCGGGGGCAGCGGGAGTATGGGAGACCCAGTACTTC; CDR3aa: CASSSGAAGVWETQYF
v_gene: TRBV5-6; d_gene: TRBD1; j_gene: TRBJ2-2; abundance: NA; CDR3nt: TGTGCCAGCAGCTTGATCCGGACCCACAGGGGTGTGAACACCGGGGAGCTGTTTTTT; CDR3aa: CASSLIRTHRGVNTGELFF
v_gene: TRBV2; d_gene: NA; j_gene: TRBJ2-5; abundance: NA; CDR3nt: TGTGCCAGCAGACAGTTACAAGAGACCCAGTACTTC; CDR3aa: CASRQLQETQYF
v_gene: TRBV6-5; d_gene: TRBD1; j_gene: TRBJ1-5; abundance: NA; CDR3nt: TGTGCCAGCAGCGGGTGGACAGGGGGAAATCAGCCCCAGCATTTT; CDR3aa: CASSGWTGGNQPQHF
v_gene: TRBV9; d_gene: TRBD1; j_gene: TRBJ1-1; abundance: few; CDR3nt: TGTGCCAGCAGCGCCGACAGACAGGGGCTGTCCACTGAAGCTTTCTTT; CDR3aa: CASSADRQGLSTEAFF
v_gene: TRBV9; d_gene: TRBD1; j_gene: TRBJ2-7; abundance: NA; CDR3nt: TGTGCCAGCAGCCCTCGGGACAGGGAAGGCTACGAGCAGTACTTC; CDR3aa: CASSPRDREGYEQYF
v_gene: TRBV5-1; d_gene: TRBD2; j_gene: TRBJ2-1; abundance: once; CDR3nt: TGCGCCAGCAGCTTGGTTTCTAGCGGGGTGAGCAATGAGCAGTTCTTC; CDR3aa: CASSLVSSGVSNEQFF
v_gene: TRBV6-5; d_gene: NA; j_gene: TRBJ1-1; abundance: NA; CDR3nt: TGTGCCAGCAGCCCCCTAGGCACTGAAGCTTTCTTT; CDR3aa: CASSPLGTEAFF
v_gene: TRBV28; d_gene: NA; j_gene: TRBJ2-3; abundance: NA; CDR3nt: TGTGCCAGCAGCACCGGAAATCAGGGTTTCGGATGGTATTTT; CDR3aa: CASSTGNQGFGWYF
v_gene: TRBV27; d_gene: TRBD1; j_gene: TRBJ2-2; abundance: NA; CDR3nt: TGTGCCAGCAGAACCGGGACAGGGAACACCGGGGAGCTGTTTTTT; CDR3aa: CASRTGTGNTGELFF
v_gene: TRBV28; d_gene: NA; j_gene: TRBJ1-1; abundance: NA; CDR3nt: TGTGCCAGCAGGCTGGGGAGCACTGAAGCTTTCTTT; CDR3aa: CASRLGSTEAFF
v_gene: TRBV5-6; d_gene: NA; j_gene: TRBJ2-5; abundance: once; CDR3nt: TGTGCCAGCAGCTTGGCAGGGTCCCAAGAGACCCAGTACTTC; CDR3aa: CASSLAGSQETQYF
v_gene: TRBV11-3; d_gene: TRBD1; j_gene: TRBJ2-5; abundance: once; CDR3nt: TGTGCCAGCAGCGCGGGACAGGGGGTGCGGGAGACCCAGTACTTC; CDR3aa: CASSAGQGVRETQYF
v_gene: TRBV4-3; d_gene: NA; j_gene: TRBJ1-1; abundance: few; CDR3nt: TGCGCCAGCAGCCAAGGGGACACGGCCACTGAAGCTTTCTTT; CDR3aa: CASSQGDTATEAFF
v_gene: TRBV18; d_gene: NA; j_gene: TRBJ1-2; abundance: few; CDR3nt: TGTGCCAGCTCACCACCAGGGGATGCCTACACCTTC; CDR3aa: CASSPPGDAYTF
v_gene: TRBV7-9; d_gene: TRBD2; j_gene: TRBJ2-7; abundance: NA; CDR3nt: TGTGCCAGCAGTCGAGGACTAGCGGGACTTTCCTACGAGCAGTACTTC; CDR3aa: CASSRGLAGLSYEQYF
v_gene: TRBV18; d_gene: NA; j_gene: TRBJ1-2; abundance: once; CDR3nt: TGTGCCAGCTCAACAACGGCAGGACTAGAGGGCTACACCTTC; CDR3aa: CASSTTAGLEGYTF
v_gene: TRBV10-3; d_gene: TRBD2; j_gene: TRBJ2-3; abundance: NA; CDR3nt: TGTGCCATCAGTGGCCGGGAGGGCACAGATACGCAGTATTTT; CDR3aa: CAISGREGTDTQYF
v_gene: TRBV9; d_gene: NA; j_gene: TRBJ2-5; abundance: few; CDR3nt: TGTGCCAGCAGCGTAGCCCCCCCGCTAGTTGGAGAGACCCAGTACTTC; CDR3aa: CASSVAPPLVGETQYF
v_gene: TRBV18; d_gene: TRBD1; j_gene: TRBJ1-5; abundance: NA; CDR3nt: TGTGCCAGCTCACCGGACAGGGACTTTCAGCCCCAGCATTTT; CDR3aa: CASSPDRDFQPQHF
v_gene: TRBV7-7; d_gene: TRBD2; j_gene: TRBJ2-4; abundance: NA; CDR3nt: TGTGCTAGCAGCTTTAGGCGGGGGGACATTCAGTACTTC; CDR3aa: CASSFRRGDIQYF
v_gene: TRBV2; d_gene: TRBD1; j_gene: TRBJ1-4; abundance: NA; CDR3nt: TGTGCCACGGGCGGGAGCGGACAGGGGTGGACGGCTAATGAAAAACTGTTTTTT; CDR3aa: CATGGSGQGWTANEKLFF
v_gene: TRBV27; d_gene: TRBD2; j_gene: TRBJ2-5; abundance: NA; CDR3nt: TGTGCCAGCAGTTTAGGGACTAGCGGGAGCGGGGAGACCCAGTACTTC; CDR3aa: CASSLGTSGSGETQYF
v_gene: TRBV18; d_gene: NA; j_gene: TRBJ1-2; abundance: once; CDR3nt: TGTGCCAGCTCACCACCAGAACAGGTCGGCTACACCTTC; CDR3aa: CASSPPEQVGYTF
v_gene: TRBV19; d_gene: NA; j_gene: TRBJ1-2; abundance: few; CDR3nt: TGTGCCAGTAGTACGACAGGAGACGGGGTTGGCTACACCTTC; CDR3aa: CASSTTGDGVGYTF
v_gene: TRBV2; d_gene: TRBD2; j_gene: TRBJ2-1; abundance: NA; CDR3nt: TGTGCCAGCAGTGAAGTTTATGTGGGAGGGCATTTAAATGAGCAGTTCTTC; CDR3aa: CASSEVYVGGHLNEQFF
v_gene: TRBV28; d_gene: TRBD1; j_gene: TRBJ2-2; abundance: NA; CDR3nt: TGTGCCAGCAGTAGGGACAGCGCGAACACCGGGGAGCTGTTTTTT; CDR3aa: CASSRDSANTGELFF
v_gene: TRBV9; d_gene: NA; j_gene: TRBJ1-1; abundance: NA; CDR3nt: TGTGCCAGCCAGGCGGGGTTGAACACTGAAGCTTTCTTT; CDR3aa: CASQAGLNTEAFF
v_gene: TRBV4-2; d_gene: TRBD1; j_gene: TRBJ2-7; abundance: NA; CDR3nt: TGTGCCAGCAGCCAAGTTAAGGGACAGGGCTACGAGCAGTACTTC; CDR3aa: CASSQVKGQGYEQYF
v_gene: TRBV19; d_gene: NA; j_gene: TRBJ2-5; abundance: NA; CDR3nt: TGTGCCAGTAGTATTGCGGACAAAGAGACCCAGTACTTC; CDR3aa: CASSIADKETQYF
v_gene: TRBV19; d_gene: NA; j_gene: TRBJ1-1; abundance: NA; CDR3nt: TGTGCCAGTAGTCCCGTACGGGGGACTGAAGCTTTCTTT; CDR3aa: CASSPVRGTEAFF
v_gene: TRBV11-2; d_gene: TRBD2; j_gene: TRBJ2-7; abundance: NA; CDR3nt: TGTGCCAGCAGCAGCAGACTAGCGGGGTACGACGAGCAGTACTTC; CDR3aa: CASSSRLAGYDEQYF
v_gene: TRBV7-3; d_gene: NA; j_gene: TRBJ2-6; abundance: NA; CDR3nt: TGTGCCAGCAGCTCCACTTGGGGGCCTGGGGCCAACGTCCTGACTTTC; CDR3aa: CASSSTWGPGANVLTF
v_gene: TRBV7-2; d_gene: TRBD1; j_gene: TRBJ1-6; abundance: NA; CDR3nt: TGTGCCAGCAGCCCGCAGGGGGTAGGGACCAATTCACCCCTCCACTTT; CDR3aa: CASSPQGVGTNSPLHF
v_gene: TRBV6-6; d_gene: TRBD2; j_gene: TRBJ2-7; abundance: few; CDR3nt: TGTGCCAGCAGGACCCTACTAGCGGGAGCTTTTTACGAGCAGTACTTC; CDR3aa: CASRTLLAGAFYEQYF
v_gene: TRBV7-9; d_gene: NA; j_gene: TRBJ2-5; abundance: few; CDR3nt: TGTTCCAGCATCCCAAAATTCCCGGCGATTCAAGAGGCCCAGTACTTC; CDR3aa: CSSIPKFPAIQEAQYF